This is a list of T cell receptor beta chains from one sample in a study of blood T cell repertoires in COVID-19. TCRdb's copy holds only in-frame clones and misses some; the assay was immunoSEQ multiplex PCR. Of a few hundred thousand clones in the sample, roughly 86% are singletons; the top ten hold 3.6%. Material: peripheral blood. These receptors were collected from a man younger than 35 with active or convalescent COVID-19. CDR3s include the opening cysteine and the closing phenylalanine or tryptophan. D genes are given only for firm matches. The size field is filled for only some rows; it gives once, few, many or a size class.

abundance | len | j_gene | v_gene | d_gene | CDR3aa | CDR3nt
- | 14 | TRBJ2-1 | TRBV9 | TRBD2 | CASSPQRGGNEQFF | TGTGCCAGCAGCCCCCAACGGGGGGGGAATGAGCAGTTCTTC
- | 15 | TRBJ1-5 | TRBV10-2 | TRBD1 | CASSPGQGIGQPQHF | TGCGCCAGCAGTCCGGGACAGGGTATCGGACAGCCCCAGCATTTT
- | 16 | TRBJ2-7 | TRBV18 | TRBD2 | CASSPTSVRGIYEQYF | TGTGCCAGCTCACCGACTTCTGTGCGGGGGATCTACGAGCAGTACTTC
- | 13 | TRBJ1-2 | TRBV5-1 | - | CASSLGGAGGYTF | TGCGCCAGCAGCTTGGGGGGCGCGGGAGGCTACACCTTC
- | 14 | TRBJ2-5 | TRBV2 | - | CASSPGTGAETQYF | TGTGCCAGCAGTCCCGGGACTGGTGCGGAGACCCAGTACTTC
- | 15 | TRBJ1-1 | TRBV5-1 | TRBD1 | CASRSTGIYYTEAFF | TGCGCCAGCAGATCGACAGGGATATATTACACTGAAGCTTTCTTT
few | 17 | TRBJ2-1 | TRBV7-8 | - | CASSPPLRASTYNEQFF | TGTGCCAGCAGCCCCCCCCTTCGCGCGTCTACCTACAATGAGCAGTTCTTC
- | 11 | TRBJ2-7 | TRBV19 | - | CASSTSGEQYF | -
- | 15 | TRBJ1-5 | TRBV27 | - | CASSFRLDSNQPQHF | TGTGCCAGCAGTTTTCGACTCGATAGCAATCAGCCCCAGCATTTT
- | 15 | TRBJ1-1 | TRBV27 | TRBD1 | CASSKILDRGTEAFF | TGTGCCAGCAGTAAAATACTAGACAGGGGCACTGAAGCTTTCTTT
- | 13 | TRBJ2-1 | TRBV28 | TRBD2 | CASSFRGGNEQFF | TGTGCCAGCAGTTTCCGGGGGGGCAATGAGCAGTTCTTC
- | 14 | TRBJ2-1 | TRBV27 | TRBD1 | CASGRSRGTDEQFF | TGTGCCAGCGGGCGATCAAGGGGGACAGATGAGCAGTTCTTC
- | 14 | TRBJ2-1 | TRBV24-1 | TRBD1 | CATLGGTGDNEQFF | TGTGCCACCTTGGGGGGGACAGGGGATAATGAGCAGTTCTTC
- | 15 | TRBJ2-1 | TRBV5-1 | TRBD2 | CASSLGLAGVDEQFF | TGCGCCAGCAGCTTGGGCCTAGCGGGAGTGGATGAGCAGTTCTTC
- | 16 | TRBJ2-3 | TRBV28 | TRBD2 | CASSSPTSGYTDTQYF | TGTGCCAGCAGTTCCCCGACTAGCGGGTACACAGATACGCAGTATTTT
- | 12 | TRBJ2-4 | TRBV14 | - | CASSPAGNIQYF | TGTGCCAGCAGCCCTGCCGGAAACATTCAGTACTTC
- | 15 | TRBJ1-2 | TRBV6-5 | - | CASSYLSSGDYGYTF | TGTGCCAGCAGTTATCTCTCGTCAGGGGACTATGGCTACACCTTC
- | 15 | TRBJ1-5 | TRBV29-1 | TRBD1 | CSVTTGGTGNQPQHF | TGCAGCGTTACCACAGGGGGGACGGGCAATCAGCCCCAGCATTTT
- | 12 | TRBJ1-4 | TRBV4-1 | - | CASSQEGEKLFF | TGCGCCAGCAGCCAGGAGGGGGAAAAACTGTTTTTT
- | 14 | TRBJ1-4 | TRBV19 | - | CASTLMGTGEKLFF | TGTGCCAGTACTCTGATGGGGACTGGTGAAAAACTGTTTTTT
- | 16 | TRBJ1-5 | TRBV4-2 | TRBD1 | CASSQDQDRADQPQHF | TGTGCCAGCAGCCAAGATCAGGACAGGGCTGACCAGCCCCAGCATTTT
- | 15 | TRBJ2-7 | TRBV27 | TRBD2 | CASSPLAGVINEQYF | TGTGCCAGCAGTCCGCTAGCGGGGGTAATCAACGAGCAGTACTTC
- | 15 | TRBJ2-5 | TRBV5-4 | TRBD1 | CASSVQDRGQETQYF | TGTGCCAGCAGCGTCCAGGACAGGGGGCAAGAGACCCAGTACTTC
- | 13 | TRBJ2-1 | TRBV15 | TRBD2 | CATSGRSYNEQFF | TGTGCCACATCCGGGAGGTCCTACAATGAGCAGTTCTTC